This T cell receptor beta chain was found in a study of PD-1 blockade in classical Hodgkin lymphoma. Findings and caveats of the study: Exclusion removed patients who began nivolumab under 1 year after ASCT. Relative to healthy donors, newly diagnosed patients reportedly had lower baseline TCR diversity, which was reported as lower still in relapsed/refractory patients. Underlying causes for the observed repertoire differences were not defined, possibly disease activity or prior therapy.

Deletions cut 5 bases from V and 4 bases from J, with 12 bases between. CDR1 and CDR2 (germline): SGHNT, YYREEE (reference sequence). The CDR3 consists of 13 residues. Every patient was affected by relapse after autologous stem cell transplantation, while exposure to brentuximab vedotin was not uniform. Each best response was a complete response, a partial response or progressive disease. On this clone: Its antigen remains unidentified.

Assay used: immunoSEQ multiplex PCR; TCRdb lists only in-frame clones, some missing. This table has roughly 12,000 clones, around 80% appearing once. The chain joins TRBV5-4 to TRBJ1-2; weak D call: TRBD1 (5 bases). Sequencing used peripheral blood mononuclear cells (PBMCs), obtained at baseline. The sequence came from a human donor with classical Hodgkin lymphoma. Written as DNA, the CDR3 is TGTGCCAGCAGGGAGGGGTATGGCTATGGCTACACCTTC. This encodes CASREGYGYGYTF.